One T cell receptor beta chain is described in this entry. Its target antigen remains unknown. No quality values exist for individual bases; no much larger clone is one base distant. The germline V gene encodes CDR1 MGHDK and CDR2 SYGVNS. The CDR3 numbers 14 residues from cysteine through phenylalanine. Only the CDR3 portion is preserved as DNA: 42 bases, with reading frame beginning at the first base. The germline V end is reduced by 3 bases and the J end by 6 bases; junction bases left unmatched: 5. Donors were healthy HIV-negative adults with no recently reported acute infections or vaccinations. All donors were Caucasian adults living in Nashville, Tennessee, USA. CD8 memory samples combined magnetically selected CD45RO+ cells with CCR7-negative CD45RA+ effector memory (TemRA) cells. Blood was collected by leukapheresis, and PBMCs were isolated by Ficoll-Histopaque density gradient centrifugation and then cryopreserved in liquid nitrogen vapor phase. Analytical flow cytometry was used to check the purity and quantity of every magnetically sorted T cell population. Each sorted fraction had its genomic DNA isolated and then quantified by UV absorbance on a Nanodrop 2000c.

The data originate from a study of shared clonotypes between healthy human individuals (dated by TCRdb to 2019 to 2021). About the full investigation: The cohort included three men and two women between 18 and 49 years of age. Per donor, three plates each were used for CD4 naive and CD4 memory, two for CD8 naive, and one for CD8 memory. To estimate repertoire size and how much clonotype sharing occurs between individuals, the study deeply sequenced the blood TCR repertoires of five healthy adults. To increase sequencing depth and limit assay-specific biases, TCR repertoire library preparation and sequencing were carried out by different laboratories using diverse techniques. Leukapheresis yielded between about 0.8 and 8.9 billion PBMCs per donor. The study at large found these results: Sampling was restricted to blood, and TCR repertoires in tissue are likely to differ from TCR repertoires in blood. Clonotypes shared by all four sorted-subset donors showed higher generation probabilities than non-shared clonotypes. Across a handful of donors, roughly 5% of naive CD4, over 3% of naive CD8, approximately 2.5% of memory CD4, and approximately 0.4% of memory CD8 clonotypes were shared. The small number of donors limited the genetic and exposure-history diversity represented. Naive subsets generally had larger estimated clonotype richness than memory subsets did. Rarefaction of sorted-subset datasets indicated incomplete sequencing despite the large sequencing depth. Pairwise subsampling indicated that sequencing depth was expected to affect the degree of clonotype sharing among donors.

TCR CDR3 regions were amplified from genomic DNA by multiplex PCR using the deep immunoSEQ assay. For each cell subset, the extracted genomic DNA was distributed evenly across all wells of several immunoSEQ 96-well plates, and each plate served as one replicate. For sorted subsets, about 200 ng genomic DNA, equal to tens of thousands of T cell genomes, was loaded into each replicate PCR. Purified libraries were measured with a Qubit 3.0 fluorometer, size-checked on a Bioanalyzer 2100, and measured again with the KAPA Library Quantification kit. Every immunoSEQ 96-well plate was sequenced on a dedicated single-read 150-cycle Illumina NextSeq 550 flow cell. Concerning the study's data processing: Because only junctional sequences without quality scores were contained in the immunoSEQ output, filtering matching that applied to full-length reads could not be performed. To assign V/J genes and CDR3, sequences were annotated using PyIR, a Python wrapper for IgBLAST v1.9, with IMGT germline references. Reads were filtered out if the reads had weak V/J assignments (E-value above 1e-6), no CDR3, stop codons, out-of-frame junctions, or ambiguous translated residues. V3J clonotypes were defined as sequences sharing an identical inferred V gene, J gene, and CDR3 amino acid sequence. The percentage overlap between two repertoires was calculated by dividing the number of shared unique clonotypes by the size of the smaller repertoire. Three approaches were used to assess repertoire richness: RTK rarefaction, the Chao1 estimator, and Recon v2.1 estimates of unobserved clonotypes. Generation probabilities for all TCRbeta clonotypes obtained by the gDNA method from a handful of donors were computed using OLGA. This is the immuneACCESS table as TCRdb keeps it, with only in-frame sequences that have V and J called. A part of the clones is gone; compared with another copy, unresolved V genes explain less than half, and the rest is unexplained. V and J calls and clone size are copied from that table; D and trimming were computed from the DNA. The sample has about 92,000 clones on record, around 68% of them singletons. 45% to 55% of the sample is in the top ten clones.

This chain is built from TRBV25-1 and TRBJ2-1, and TRBD2 matches 7 of the central bases. The TCR comes from a man aged 25 to 40 in good health. The material sequenced was memory CD8+ T cells sorted from blood. This sample's cell subset or site label indicates: CD45RO+ cells pooled with CCR7-negative TemRA cells. In nucleotide form, the sequence is TGTGCCAGCAGTGATTCCCGGACTAGCAATGAGCAGTTCTTC. It translates as CASSDSRTSNEQFF. Extended through the reference TRBV25-1 and TRBJ2-1 proteins, this CDR3 yields the full variable domain: EADIYQTPRYLVIGTGKKITLECSQTMGHDKMYWYQQDPGMELHLIHYSYGVNSTEKGDLSSESTVSRIRTEHFPLTLESARPSHTSQYLCASSDSRTSNEQFFGPGTRLTVL.